This T cell receptor (beta chain) was profiled in a study of blood T cell repertoires in COVID-19. Study in general: There were acute and convalescent COVID-19 samples, and they came from the United States, Italy and Spain. From T cells, B-cell-depleted T cells, or PBMCs came the material, which was cDNA or gDNA.

Source study methods: Reference gene primers were amplified, and this amplification served to estimate nucleated cell counts. Clones were sequenced by immunoSEQ multiplex PCR, and TCRdb holds only the in-frame ones, with some missing. V and J calls and clone size are as listed in that table; D and trimming were resolved from the DNA. The sample has under 500,000 clones, more than 85% seen once. The CDR3 spans 15 residues. J was trimmed by 3 bases and V by 4 bases; bases with no gene match: 8. Germline V CDR1 and CDR2: SGHRS, YFSETQ. The V gene is TRBV5-1, the J gene TRBJ1-1; 8 bases agree with TRBD1. The TCR originated in a woman in her 30s with acute or convalescent COVID-19. The sample was peripheral blood. CDR3 nucleotide sequence: TGCGCCAGCAGCACCGGACAGGGAGGATACACTGAAGCTTTCTTT. Translating gives CASSTGQGGYTEAFF.